The 29 T cell receptor beta chains in this list originate from one sample, sequenced in a study of shared clonotypes between healthy human individuals. The data were produced by immunoSEQ multiplex PCR, yet TCRdb's version contains in-frame clones alone and is incomplete. The sample shows approximately 1.4 million clones, nearly 99% of them seen only once. Sequences were obtained from naive CD4+ T cells sorted from blood. Subset in this sample: CD45RA+ positively selected. The origin of the receptors is a man in his thirties or forties in good health.

The genes are TRBV9 and TRBJ2-7; 8 bases match TRBD2. Germline CDR1 reads SGDLS; CDR2 reads YYNGEE. Trimming cost V 0 bases and J 5 bases; bases outside gene matches: 4. The CDR3 spans 14 residues. The CDR3 here is CASSVAGGSNEQYF. The DNA of the CDR3 is TGTGCCAGCAGCGTAGCGGGAGGGTCCAACGAGCAGTACTTC.

This sequence joins TRBV11-3 and TRBJ1-1, with 7 bases aligning to TRBD1. The CDR3 loop spans 14 amino acids. CDR1 and CDR2 (germline): SGHNT, YENEEA. Unmatched junction bases numbered 4, after V lost 5 bases and J lost 1 base. The CDR3 DNA reads TGTGCCAGCAGCCATAGGGACAGGAACACTGAAGCTTTCTTT. This sequence encodes CASSHRDRNTEAFF.

The CDR3 protein is CASSPRGDGYTF. CDR3 sequence (DNA): TGCGCCAGCAGTCCCAGGGGCGACGGCTACACCTTC. The chain couples TRBV10-2 to TRBJ1-2; D is perhaps TRBD1 (6 bases). Germline V CDR1 and CDR2: WSHSY, SAAADI. The length of the CDR3 is 12 residues. Trimming stripped 5 bases from V and 8 bases from J, with 12 bases between.

The chain joins TRBV29-1 to TRBJ2-5; possible D gene TRBD2, 6 bases. Trimming removed 5 bases at V and 2 bases at J, with 12 bases between. CDR1 SQVTM and CDR2 ANQGSEA come from the germline V gene. CDR3 size: 13 residues. CDR3 amino acids: CSVRRGPQETQYF. For the CDR3, the DNA is TGCAGCGTTAGGAGGGGTCCTCAAGAGACCCAGTACTTC.

This chain connects TRBV7-9 to TRBJ2-2, with D maybe TRBD1 (6 bases). This CDR3 is 15 amino acids long. Germline V lookup: CDR1 SEHNR, CDR2 FQNEAQ (reference sequence). Trimming removed 5 bases from V and 4 bases from J, with 14 bases in between. As DNA, the CDR3 is TGTGCCAGCAGCACCGGGACACTACCCACCGGGGAGCTGTTTTTT. This gives the protein CASSTGTLPTGELFF. The complete variable domain, with remaining parts taken from reference TRBV7-9 and TRBJ2-2, reads DTGVSQNPRHKITKRGQNVTFRCDPISEHNRLYWYRQTLGQGPEFLTYFQNEAQLEKSRLLSDRFSAERPKGSFSTLEIQRTEQGDSAMYLCASSTGTLPTGELFFGEGSRLTVL.

The chain carries TRBV6-6 and TRBJ1-2; D unresolved. Germline V gene data show CDR1 as MNHNY and CDR2 as SVGAGI (reference sequence). The CDR3 is 14 residues long. The V gene lost 5 bases and the J gene lost 5 bases, with 15 bases spanning the gap. The CDR3 DNA is TGTGCCAGCAGTCCGGTGTCGGGGTCTTATGGCTACACCTTC. As protein: CASSPVSGSYGYTF.

The chain uses TRBV5-1 and TRBJ2-5, with 7 bases that match TRBD1. This CDR3 region has 14 residues. The germline gives CDR1 SGHRS, CDR2 YFSETQ. V gave up 4 bases and J gave up 0 bases; unmatched junction bases: 3. Here the CDR3 DNA reads TGCGCCAGCAGCATGACAGGGTACCAAGAGACCCAGTACTTC. Translated, it gives CASSMTGYQETQYF.

This clone occurred once. This chain uses TRBV28 with TRBJ1-5, with 7 bases lining up with TRBD1. Germline values: CDR1 MDHEN, CDR2 SYDVKM. V shed 6 bases and J 2 bases; nucleotides not matched to a gene: 10. The CDR3 length is 16 residues. The CDR3 protein is CASSSTGNRGNQPQHF. For the CDR3, the DNA is TGTGCCAGCAGCTCGACAGGGAATAGGGGCAATCAGCCCCAGCATTTT.

The rearrangement links TRBV5-1 to TRBJ2-2; D perhaps matches TRBD1 (6 bases). The germline V gene has CDR1 SGHRS and CDR2 YFSETQ. With 3 bases removed from V and 6 bases from J, the gap between germline ends came to 9 bases. CDR3 length: 13 residues. The CDR3 loop reads CASSWKGAGELFF. The CDR3 DNA is TGCGCCAGCAGCTGGAAGGGGGCCGGGGAGCTGTTTTTT.

The CDR3 sequence is CASSHTIGANYGYTF. CDR3 bases: TGCGCCAGCAGCCATACCATAGGGGCAAACTATGGCTACACCTTC. The rearrangement links TRBV4-1 to TRBJ1-2; tentatively, D is TRBD1 (5 bases). The germline V gene has CDR1 MGHRA and CDR2 YSYEKL. This CDR3 has 15 residues. V lost 3 bases, J lost 2 bases, and 13 bases lay in between.

The V call is TRBV5-1, the J call TRBJ2-7, with a possible D match to TRBD2 (6 bases). This CDR3 contains 16 residues. The germline V gene has CDR1 SGHRS and CDR2 YFSETQ. Between the trimmed V and J ends, which lost 3 bases and 8 bases, there was a span of 24 bases. The CDR3 protein is CASSWIAGPSWIKQYF. The CDR3 DNA reads TGCGCCAGCAGCTGGATTGCGGGACCCTCATGGATCAAGCAGTACTTC.

This chain links TRBV7-2 with TRBJ2-3, with D unresolved. V shed 4 bases and J shed 7 bases, with 9 bases lying between them. The CDR3 runs 12 residues. Germline assignment: CDR1 SGHTA and CDR2 FQGNSA. CDR3 sequence (DNA): TGTGCCAGCAGCTCGGGCGCGAATACGCAGTATTTT. Amino acids: CASSSGANTQYF.

CDR3 in DNA: TGTGCCAGCAGCCAAAACGGCCTGGCGGGAAGCTACAATGAGCAGTTCTTC. This sequence encodes CASSQNGLAGSYNEQFF. The J gene is TRBJ2-1, the V gene TRBV2, with D possibly being TRBD2 (6 bases). V lost 6 bases and J lost 3, with 21 bases in between. The CDR3 has 17 amino acids. CDR1 and CDR2 from the germline V gene are SNHLY and FYNNEI.

The V and J genes are TRBV7-9 and TRBJ2-7; 12 bases match TRBD2. With 5 bases clipped from V and 11 bases from J, the junction kept 19 bases outside the gene matches. The CDR3 contains 17 residues. CDR1 is SEHNR and CDR2 is FQNEAQ in the germline V gene (reference sequence). For the CDR3, the DNA is TGTGCCAGCAGCCCTCCGGCCGGGGACAGCCGACTAGCGGGGGAGTACTTC. Its protein product is CASSPPAGDSRLAGEYF.

The rearrangement joins TRBV20-1 to TRBJ2-3; D gene uncertain. CDR1 and CDR2 from the germline V gene are DFQATT and SNEGSKA (reference sequence). The CDR3 totals 11 residues. V lost 4 bases and J lost 6, with 8 bases in between. CDR3 region: CSATPADTQYF. The CDR3 nucleotides are TGCAGTGCTACCCCTGCGGATACGCAGTATTTT.

The chain uses TRBV9 and TRBJ1-1; no definite D call. Germline CDR1 and CDR2: SGDLS and YYNGEE. The V and J ends lost 0 bases and 1 base respectively, with 10 bases between them. This CDR3 has 15 residues. The CDR3 spells CASSVEAIWNTEAFF. CDR3 coding DNA: TGTGCCAGCAGCGTAGAGGCTATATGGAACACTGAAGCTTTCTTT. The entire variable domain, with the rest obtained from reference TRBV9 and TRBJ1-1, is as follows: DSGVTQTPKHLITATGQRVTLRCSPRSGDLSVYWYQQSLDQGLQFLIQYYNGEERAKGNILERFSAQQFPDLHSELNLSSLELGDSALYFCASSVEAIWNTEAFFGQGTRLTVV.

The rearrangement links TRBV6-6 to TRBJ2-7, with TRBD2 matching over 9 bases. Germline CDR1 reads MNHNY; CDR2 reads SVGAGI (reference sequence). The CDR3 consists of 15 residues. Unmatched junction bases numbered 9, after V lost 2 bases and J lost 7 bases. In DNA, the CDR3 is TGTGCCAGCAGTTACGGGGCGGGAGGGGGCCAGGAGCAGTACTTC. Amino acid sequence: CASSYGAGGGQEQYF.

The chain joins TRBV5-1 to TRBJ1-1; D remains ambiguous. V was pared by 4 bases and J by 2 bases, with 12 bases between. This CDR3 is built from 14 residues. Germline CDR1 reads SGHRS; CDR2 reads YFSETQ. The CDR3 here is CASSEGPPNTEAFF. The CDR3 nucleotides read TGCGCCAGCAGCGAAGGCCCTCCTAACACTGAAGCTTTCTTT.

The chain couples TRBV6-1 to TRBJ2-7; D is perhaps TRBD1 (6 bases). The V gene lost 2 bases and the J gene lost 1 base, with 9 bases spanning the gap. This CDR3 is built from 14 residues. Germline CDR1 reads MNHNS; CDR2 reads SASEGT. The CDR3 DNA is TGTGCCAGCAGTGAATCGGGACAATCCTACGAGCAGTACTTC. As protein: CASSESGQSYEQYF.

The V call is TRBV27, the J call TRBJ2-7; the match to TRBD2 covers 12 bases. The trim removed 5 bases at V and 7 bases at J, leaving 6 bases unmatched. The CDR3 is 14 residues long. CDR1 MNHEY and CDR2 SMNVEV come from the germline V gene (reference sequence). Here the CDR3 reads CASSRRLAGVEQYF. Written as DNA, the CDR3 is TGTGCCAGCAGTCGCCGACTAGCGGGAGTAGAGCAGTACTTC.

The chain employs TRBV7-6 and TRBJ2-5, with TRBD1 identical over 8 bases. CDR3 length equals 15 residues. Germline assignment: CDR1 SGHVS and CDR2 FNYEAQ. V was pared by 1 base and J by 5 bases, with 6 bases of the junction left unmatched. CDR3 coding DNA: TGTGCCAGCAGCTTAGTTCAGGGGGCCTGGGAGACCCAGTACTTC. Translating gives CASSLVQGAWETQYF.

This chain connects TRBV28 to TRBJ1-5; D unresolved. V gave up 2 bases and J gave up 0 bases, with 8 bases separating them. Germline-derived CDR1 and CDR2 are MDHEN and SYDVKM. The CDR3 length is 15 residues. Written as DNA, the CDR3 is TGTGCCAGCAGTTTAGGGAGATATAGCAATCAGCCCCAGCATTTT. Amino acid sequence: CASSLGRYSNQPQHF.

CDR3 sequence (DNA): TGTGCCAGCAGCTTAGGCCGGGGGACTAGTCGGAGCGAGCAGTACTTC. Its translation is CASSLGRGTSRSEQYF. The chain links TRBV7-9 to TRBJ2-7, with 8 bases that match TRBD2. V lost 1 base and J lost 6; bases outside the gene matches: 11. The CDR3 extends over 16 amino acids. Germline CDR1 is SEHNR and CDR2 is FQNEAQ (reference sequence).

V gene TRBV9 combines with J gene TRBJ1-3, with D perhaps matching TRBD1 (5 bases). Germline-derived CDR1 and CDR2 are SGDLS and YYNGEE. Trimming took off 3 bases at V and 1 base at J, with 14 bases between the two ends. This CDR3 spans 16 amino acids. The CDR3 DNA is TGTGCCAGCAGCGCCAAACTTCAGGGATCTGGAAACACCATATATTTT. It specifies CASSAKLQGSGNTIYF.

The chain employs TRBV20-1 and TRBJ2-4; 7 bases are a match to TRBD1. Trimming removed 4 bases from V and 11 bases from J; junction bases left unmatched: 2. CDR3 length: 10 residues. CDR1 and CDR2 (germline): DFQATT, SNEGSKA (reference sequence). For the CDR3, the DNA is TGCAGTGCTACCGGACAGGTTCAGTACTTC. Protein product: CSATGQVQYF.

CDR3 bases: TGCGCCAGCAGCCACGCGTCGAGGGCCGGGGAGCTGTTTTTT. As protein: CASSHASRAGELFF. V is TRBV4-3 and J is TRBJ2-2; possibly TRBD2 for D (5 bases). CDR1 and CDR2 from the germline V gene are LGHNA and YSLEER. CDR3 length: 14 residues. V lost 3 bases and J lost 6, with 11 bases in between.

The rearrangement joins TRBV27 to TRBJ2-2, with 9 nucleotides matching TRBD1. The CDR3 has 15 residues. From germline, CDR1 is MNHEY and CDR2 SMNVEV (reference sequence). V gave up 5 bases and J gave up 4 bases; unmatched junction bases: 5. The CDR3 nucleotides read TGTGCCAGCAGTCCCGGGACAGGGCTCACCGGGGAGCTGTTTTTT. Translated, it gives CASSPGTGLTGELFF.

This chain uses TRBV7-6 with TRBJ2-1; D ambiguous. The CDR3 runs 18 residues. The ends were cut back, 2 bases at V and 0 bases at J, with 17 bases in the middle. Germline V gene sequence: CDR1 SGHVS, CDR2 FNYEAQ. The CDR3: CASSLRPDAPISYNEQFF. The CDR3 DNA reads as TGTGCCAGCAGCTTACGGCCGGACGCCCCGATCTCCTACAATGAGCAGTTCTTC.

This chain uses TRBV11-2 with TRBJ2-1, with D maybe TRBD1 (6 bases). CDR1 and CDR2 (germline): SGHAT, FQNNGV. CDR3 size: 18 residues. Trimming took 5 bases from V and 6 from J, leaving 26 bases between them. The CDR3 loop is CASSNRVFGNIIGNEQFF. The CDR3 nucleotides read TGTGCCAGCAGCAACAGGGTTTTCGGGAATATTATAGGCAATGAGCAGTTCTTC.